This T cell receptor beta chain is drawn from a study of blood T cell repertoires in COVID-19. The assay was immunoSEQ multiplex PCR, and TCRdb's table has in-frame clones only and misses some. This sample has approximately 150,000 clones, with roughly 84% found just once. Trimming cost V 1 base and J 4 bases; bases outside gene matches: 7. From germline, CDR1 is KGHDR and CDR2 SFDVKD. This CDR3 spans 18 amino acids. Clinical histories supplied by participants themselves formed the basis of cohort assignment. The J gene is TRBJ2-2, the V gene TRBV24-1, with 11 bases lining up with TRBD2. The sample comprised PBMCs or T cells enriched from blood (not recorded which). This clonotype originated in a man aged 55 to 69 who had recovered from COVID-19. The CDR3 DNA reads TGTGCCACCAGTGATTTCGGTAGCGGGAGGGGGAGCACCGGGGAGCTGTTTTTT. Protein product: CATSDFGSGRGSTGELFF.